This T cell receptor (beta chain) was found in a study of shared clonotypes between healthy human individuals. As defined, naive CD8 cells were CD45RO-negative and positively selected for CCR7, with terminally differentiated effector memory CD45RA+ cells excluded. Generated by immunoSEQ multiplex PCR, the TCRdb table keeps only in-frame clones and is missing some. Among 800,000 to 950,000 clones listed, 96% were seen once. The sequence derives from a man between 25 and 39 years old in good health. Sample: naive CD8+ T cells sorted from blood.

The CDR3 DNA follows: TGCGCCAGCAGCCGGGACCCGGGTGATGAAAAACTGTTTTTT. Translated: CASSRDPGDEKLFF. This sequence joins TRBV4-3 and TRBJ1-4, with D maybe TRBD1 (5 bases). V was cut by 4 bases and J by 6 bases, with 12 bases left in between. CDR3 length: 14 residues. Germline CDR1 reads LGHNA; CDR2 reads YSLEER.